These T cell receptor beta chains were read from a single sample in a study of cytomegalovirus exposure and HLA in healthy donors. TCRdb's table, derived via immunoSEQ multiplex PCR, lists solely in-frame clones and lacks some. Among some 120,000 clones, 65% to 75% were seen once, and the ten largest hold 6% to 8%. Source material: PBMCs. The receptors were sampled from a man between 35 and 55 years old in good health and CMV-seropositive. Each CDR3 is given without its conserved first and last residue.

CDR3 length: 9
V gene: TRBV7-9
CDR3 protein: ASSFIDEQY

CDR3 length: 11
V gene: TRBV7-2
CDR3 protein: ASSLTYRDEQY

CDR3 length: 13
V gene: TRBV18
CDR3 protein: ASSPRQISNQPQH

CDR3 length: 12
V gene: TRBV6-5
CDR3 protein: ASSRQGSGSEAF

CDR3 length: 12
V gene: TRBV11-3
CDR3 protein: ASSGQGVQETQY

CDR3 length: 12
V gene: TRBV6-6
CDR3 protein: ASSYTGINSPLH

CDR3 length: 10
V gene: TRBV30
CDR3 protein: AWTVSPYEQY

CDR3 length: 12
V gene: TRBV5-4
CDR3 protein: ASSLPGGYNEQF

CDR3 length: 12
V gene: TRBV6-5
CDR3 protein: ASSLTGGNQPQH

CDR3 length: 13
V gene: TRBV5-1
CDR3 protein: ASSLGDRLLGELF

CDR3 length: 16
V gene: TRBV7-9
CDR3 protein: SSSFPSWTSGNPNEQF

CDR3 length: 12
V gene: TRBV5-4
CDR3 protein: ASSTAGRFYGYT

CDR3 length: 12
V gene: TRBV18
CDR3 protein: ASSPAKGDSEQF

CDR3 length: 14
V gene: TRBV4-1
CDR3 protein: ASSQEGGNGNQPQH

CDR3 length: 16
V gene: TRBV7-3
CDR3 protein: ASSLSRGGFPPPGEQY

CDR3 length: 12
V gene: TRBV5-1
CDR3 protein: ASNEGGTDGELF

CDR3 length: 13
V gene: TRBV5-4
CDR3 protein: ASSWTSGDPYEQY

CDR3 length: 14
V gene: TRBV4-2
CDR3 protein: ASSNRDRVDTGELF

CDR3 length: 15
V gene: TRBV5-1
CDR3 protein: ASSFRVQLAGGSEQF

CDR3 length: 10
V gene: TRBV11-3
CDR3 protein: ASSLSTDTQY

CDR3 length: 13
V gene: TRBV4-1
CDR3 protein: ASSQETGVNYGYT

CDR3 length: 13
V gene: TRBV5-4
CDR3 protein: ASSLETGTNTEAF

CDR3 length: 12
V gene: TRBV6-5
CDR3 protein: ASRPRDSPLGYT

CDR3 length: 12
V gene: TRBV30
CDR3 protein: AWTPAGGFYGYT

CDR3 length: 12
V gene: TRBV12-5
CDR3 protein: ASGWDTYQETQY

CDR3 length: 11
V gene: TRBV9
CDR3 protein: ASSVGGRDEQY

CDR3 length: 13
V gene: TRBV5-1
CDR3 protein: ASSLGQGAFYEQY

CDR3 length: 14
V gene: TRBV2
CDR3 protein: ASSEGGLGETDTQY

CDR3 length: 14
V gene: TRBV29-1
CDR3 protein: SVEDRGGGSTDTQY

CDR3 length: 12
V gene: TRBV7-9
CDR3 protein: ASSLHQYQETQY

CDR3 length: 14
V gene: TRBV10-3
CDR3 protein: AISESVQGSDNEQF

CDR3 length: 12
V gene: TRBV5-1
CDR3 protein: ASSVGQLNTEAF

CDR3 length: 11
V gene: TRBV29-1
CDR3 protein: SVDQGAGYGYT

CDR3 length: 13
V gene: TRBV5-1
CDR3 protein: ASSLEGGWNEKLF